The clone carrying this T cell receptor beta chain was seen repeatedly, ten times or more. Its antigen is undetermined. The sample comes from a study of T cells in Graves' hyperthyroidism and ophthalmopathy. The source material, RNA transcripts, was used to amplify TCR beta CDR3 regions. HTBI primers were the set used in a first-round RT-PCR of the TCR CDR3. TCRdb fed the multiplex PCR reads into MiXCR, producing one record per CDR3 protein. The sample has a few hundred thousand distinct CDR3 sequences, about 15% seen once. Among the patients, aged 18 to 65, hyperthyroidism was newly diagnosed and had lasted under 2 months. Investigators excluded patients with uncontrolled infection, other autoimmune disease, pregnancy or lactation. Orbital computed tomography and thyroid ultrasound, together with serum TRAb and thyroxine and clinical symptoms, were used for diagnoses. The CDR3 is 15 amino acids. The trim removed 8 bases at V and 4 bases at J, leaving 10 bases unmatched. Germline V CDR1 and CDR2: SNHLY, FYNNEI.

Study results and limitations: Researchers found most expanded thyroid clonotypes above 0.001 in blood as well.

J is TRBJ2-2 and V is TRBV2; 7 nucleotides agree with TRBD1. The origin of this receptor is a young woman with Graves' hyperthyroidism. Material: blood. For the CDR3, the DNA is TGTGCCAGCGGATATGAGGGGGCGCGCACCGGGGAGCTGTTTTTT. This sequence encodes CASGYEGARTGELFF.